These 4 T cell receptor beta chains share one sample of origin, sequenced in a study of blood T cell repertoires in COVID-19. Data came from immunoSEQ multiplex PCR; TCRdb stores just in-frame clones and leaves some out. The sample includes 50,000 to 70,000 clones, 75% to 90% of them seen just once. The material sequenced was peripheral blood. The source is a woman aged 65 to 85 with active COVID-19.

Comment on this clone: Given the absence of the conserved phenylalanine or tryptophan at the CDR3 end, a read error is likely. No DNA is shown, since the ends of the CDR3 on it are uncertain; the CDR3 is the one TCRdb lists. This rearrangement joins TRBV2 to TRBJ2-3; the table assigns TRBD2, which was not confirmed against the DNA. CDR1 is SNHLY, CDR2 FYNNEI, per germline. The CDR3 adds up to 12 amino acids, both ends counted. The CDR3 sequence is CASSQEREGPLV.

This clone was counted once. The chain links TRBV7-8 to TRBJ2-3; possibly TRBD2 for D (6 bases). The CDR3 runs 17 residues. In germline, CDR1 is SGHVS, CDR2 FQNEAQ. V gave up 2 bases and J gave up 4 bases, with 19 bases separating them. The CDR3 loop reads CASSLTGEDYTSDTQYF. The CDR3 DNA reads TGTGCCAGCAGCTTAACGGGTGAGGACTACACATCAGATACGCAGTATTTT.

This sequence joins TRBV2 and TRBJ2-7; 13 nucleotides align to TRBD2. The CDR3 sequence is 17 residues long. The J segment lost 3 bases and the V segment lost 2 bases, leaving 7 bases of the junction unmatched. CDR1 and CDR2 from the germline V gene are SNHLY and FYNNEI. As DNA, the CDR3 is TGTGCCAGCAGTGAAATGGGGACTAGCGGGGTTTTCTACGAGCAGTACTTC. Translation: CASSEMGTSGVFYEQYF.

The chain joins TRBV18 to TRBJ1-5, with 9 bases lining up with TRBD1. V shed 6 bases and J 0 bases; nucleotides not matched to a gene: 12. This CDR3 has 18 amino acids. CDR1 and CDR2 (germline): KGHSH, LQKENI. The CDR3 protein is CASSTSGQGIGSNQPQHF. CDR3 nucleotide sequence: TGTGCCAGCTCTACGTCAGGACAGGGGATTGGTAGCAATCAGCCCCAGCATTTT.